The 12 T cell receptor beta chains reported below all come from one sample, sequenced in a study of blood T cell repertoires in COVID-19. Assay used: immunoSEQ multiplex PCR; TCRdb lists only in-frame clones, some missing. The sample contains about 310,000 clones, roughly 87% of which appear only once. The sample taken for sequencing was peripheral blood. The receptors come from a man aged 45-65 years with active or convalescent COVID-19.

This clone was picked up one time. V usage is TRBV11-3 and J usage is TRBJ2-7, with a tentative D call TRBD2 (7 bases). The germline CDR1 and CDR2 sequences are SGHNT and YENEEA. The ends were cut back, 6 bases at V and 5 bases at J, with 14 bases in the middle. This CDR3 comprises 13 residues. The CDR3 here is CASSRGGINEQYF. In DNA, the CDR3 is TGTGCCAGCAGTCGCGGGGGCATCAACGAGCAGTACTTC.

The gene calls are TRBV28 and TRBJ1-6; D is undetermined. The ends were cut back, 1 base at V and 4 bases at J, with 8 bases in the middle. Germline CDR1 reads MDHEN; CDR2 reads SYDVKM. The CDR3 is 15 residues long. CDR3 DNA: TGTGCCAGCAGTTTATATGCGGGTTATAATTCACCCCTCCACTTT. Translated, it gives CASSLYAGYNSPLHF.

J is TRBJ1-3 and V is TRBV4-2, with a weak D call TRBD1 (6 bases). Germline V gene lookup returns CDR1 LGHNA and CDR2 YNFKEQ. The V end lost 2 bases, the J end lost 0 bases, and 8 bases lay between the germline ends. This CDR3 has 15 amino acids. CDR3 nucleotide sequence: TGTGCCAGCAGCCAACGCAGGGGCTCTGGAAACACCATATATTTT. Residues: CASSQRRGSGNTIYF.

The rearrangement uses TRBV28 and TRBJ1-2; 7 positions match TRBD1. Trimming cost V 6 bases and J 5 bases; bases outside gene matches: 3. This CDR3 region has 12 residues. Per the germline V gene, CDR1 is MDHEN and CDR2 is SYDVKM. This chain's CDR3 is CASRPTGYGYTF. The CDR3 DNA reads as TGTGCCAGCAGACCGACAGGGTATGGCTACACCTTC.

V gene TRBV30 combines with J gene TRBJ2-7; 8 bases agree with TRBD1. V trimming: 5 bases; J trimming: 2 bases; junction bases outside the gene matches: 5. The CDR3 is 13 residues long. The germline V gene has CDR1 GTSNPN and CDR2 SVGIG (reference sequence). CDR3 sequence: CAWAGTGTYEQYF. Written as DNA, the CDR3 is TGTGCCTGGGCCGGGACAGGAACCTACGAGCAGTACTTC.

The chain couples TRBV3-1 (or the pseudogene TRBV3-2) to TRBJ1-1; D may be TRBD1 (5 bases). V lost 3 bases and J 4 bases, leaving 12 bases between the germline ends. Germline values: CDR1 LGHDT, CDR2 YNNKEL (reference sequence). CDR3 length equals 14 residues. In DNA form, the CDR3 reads TGTGCCAGCAGCCAGCCAGGGAGGGGCACTGAAGCTTTCTTT. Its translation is CASSQPGRGTEAFF.

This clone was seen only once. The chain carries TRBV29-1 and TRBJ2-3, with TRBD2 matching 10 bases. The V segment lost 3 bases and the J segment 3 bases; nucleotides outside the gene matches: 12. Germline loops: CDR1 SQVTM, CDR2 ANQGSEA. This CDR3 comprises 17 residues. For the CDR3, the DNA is TGCAGCGTTGAGGGGTCCCCAGCGGGAGGGCCTACAGATACGCAGTATTTT. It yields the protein CSVEGSPAGGPTDTQYF.

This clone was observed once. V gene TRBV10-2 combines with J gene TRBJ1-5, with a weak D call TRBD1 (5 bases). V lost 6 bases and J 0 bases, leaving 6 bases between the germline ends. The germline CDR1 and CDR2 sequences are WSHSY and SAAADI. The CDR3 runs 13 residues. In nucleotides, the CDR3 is TGCGCCAGCAGCCAGGGTAGCAATCAGCCCCAGCATTTT. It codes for CASSQGSNQPQHF.

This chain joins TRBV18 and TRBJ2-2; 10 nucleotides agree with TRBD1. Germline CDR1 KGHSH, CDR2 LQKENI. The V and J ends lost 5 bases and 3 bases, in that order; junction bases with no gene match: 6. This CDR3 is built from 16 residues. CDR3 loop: CASSVRGTGDTGELFF. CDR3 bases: TGTGCCAGCTCAGTTCGTGGGACAGGGGACACCGGGGAGCTGTTTTTT.

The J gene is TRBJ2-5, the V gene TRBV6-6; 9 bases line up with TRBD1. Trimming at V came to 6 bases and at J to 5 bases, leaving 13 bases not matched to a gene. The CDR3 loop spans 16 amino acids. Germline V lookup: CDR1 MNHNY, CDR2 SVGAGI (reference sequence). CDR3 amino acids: CASSQSGTGSGETQYF. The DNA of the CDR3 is TGTGCCAGCAGCCAATCCGGGACAGGGTCGGGGGAGACCCAGTACTTC.

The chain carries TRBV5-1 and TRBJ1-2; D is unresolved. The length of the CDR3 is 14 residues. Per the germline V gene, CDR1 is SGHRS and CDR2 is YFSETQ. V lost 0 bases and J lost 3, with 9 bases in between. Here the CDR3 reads CASSLGTEDYGYTF. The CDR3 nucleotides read TGCGCCAGCAGCTTGGGGACGGAGGACTATGGCTACACCTTC.

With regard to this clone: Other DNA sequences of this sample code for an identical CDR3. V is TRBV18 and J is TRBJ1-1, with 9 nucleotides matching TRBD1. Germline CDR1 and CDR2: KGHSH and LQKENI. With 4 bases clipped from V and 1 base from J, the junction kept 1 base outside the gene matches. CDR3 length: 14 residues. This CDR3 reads CASSRGQGNTEAFF. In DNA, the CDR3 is TGTGCCAGCTCACGGGGACAGGGGAACACTGAAGCTTTCTTT.